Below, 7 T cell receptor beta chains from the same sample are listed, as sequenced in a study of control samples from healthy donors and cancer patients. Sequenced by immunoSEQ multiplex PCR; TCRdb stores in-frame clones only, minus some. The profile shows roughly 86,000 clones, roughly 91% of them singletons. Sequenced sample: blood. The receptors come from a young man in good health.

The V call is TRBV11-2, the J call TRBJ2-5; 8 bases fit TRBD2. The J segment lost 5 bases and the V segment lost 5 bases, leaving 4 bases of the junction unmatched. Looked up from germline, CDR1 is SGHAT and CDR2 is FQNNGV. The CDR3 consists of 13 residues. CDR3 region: CASSLGGGETQYF. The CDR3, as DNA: TGTGCCAGCAGCCTCGGGGGGGGCGAGACCCAGTACTTC.

The CDR3 nucleotides read TGTGCCAGCAGCGAGGGGGTTGTTGGCTACACCTTC. Protein sequence: CASSEGVVGYTF. The chain links TRBV3-1 (or the pseudogene TRBV3-2) to TRBJ1-2; TRBD1 is a possible D gene (6 bases). Trimming pared 5 bases from V and 7 bases from J, leaving 11 bases between. The CDR3 has 12 residues. Germline V CDR1 and CDR2: LGHDT, YNNKEL (reference sequence).

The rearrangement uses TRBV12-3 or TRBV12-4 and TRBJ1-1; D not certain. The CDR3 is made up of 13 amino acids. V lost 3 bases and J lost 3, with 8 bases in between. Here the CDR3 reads CASSFGRDTEAFF. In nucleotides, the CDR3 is TGTGCCAGCAGTTTCGGAAGGGACACTGAAGCTTTCTTT.

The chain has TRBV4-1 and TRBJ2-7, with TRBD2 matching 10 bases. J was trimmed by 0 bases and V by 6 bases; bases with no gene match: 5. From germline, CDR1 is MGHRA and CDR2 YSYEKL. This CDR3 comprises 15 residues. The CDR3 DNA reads TGCGCCAGCAGGATGAGACTAGCGGGCTCCTACGAGCAGTACTTC. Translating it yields CASRMRLAGSYEQYF.

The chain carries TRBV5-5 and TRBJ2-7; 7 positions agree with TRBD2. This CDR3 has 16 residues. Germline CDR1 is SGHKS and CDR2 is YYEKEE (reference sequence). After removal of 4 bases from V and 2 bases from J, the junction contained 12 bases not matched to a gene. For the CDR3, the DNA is TGTGCCAGCAGCAGCGGGACTTACGAAATGACCTACGAGCAGTACTTC. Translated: CASSSGTYEMTYEQYF.

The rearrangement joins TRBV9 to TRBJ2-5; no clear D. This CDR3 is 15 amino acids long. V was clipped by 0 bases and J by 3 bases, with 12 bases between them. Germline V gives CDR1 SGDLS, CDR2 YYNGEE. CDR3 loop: CASSVEAGSKETQYF. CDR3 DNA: TGTGCCAGCAGCGTAGAGGCCGGGTCCAAAGAGACCCAGTACTTC.

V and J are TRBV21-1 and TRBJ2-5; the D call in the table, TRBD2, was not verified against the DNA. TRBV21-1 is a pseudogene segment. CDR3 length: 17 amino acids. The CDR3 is CASTLPILAGFQETQYF. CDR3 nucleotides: TGTGCCAGCACCCTACCTATACTAGCGGGATTCCAAGAGACCCAGTACTTC.